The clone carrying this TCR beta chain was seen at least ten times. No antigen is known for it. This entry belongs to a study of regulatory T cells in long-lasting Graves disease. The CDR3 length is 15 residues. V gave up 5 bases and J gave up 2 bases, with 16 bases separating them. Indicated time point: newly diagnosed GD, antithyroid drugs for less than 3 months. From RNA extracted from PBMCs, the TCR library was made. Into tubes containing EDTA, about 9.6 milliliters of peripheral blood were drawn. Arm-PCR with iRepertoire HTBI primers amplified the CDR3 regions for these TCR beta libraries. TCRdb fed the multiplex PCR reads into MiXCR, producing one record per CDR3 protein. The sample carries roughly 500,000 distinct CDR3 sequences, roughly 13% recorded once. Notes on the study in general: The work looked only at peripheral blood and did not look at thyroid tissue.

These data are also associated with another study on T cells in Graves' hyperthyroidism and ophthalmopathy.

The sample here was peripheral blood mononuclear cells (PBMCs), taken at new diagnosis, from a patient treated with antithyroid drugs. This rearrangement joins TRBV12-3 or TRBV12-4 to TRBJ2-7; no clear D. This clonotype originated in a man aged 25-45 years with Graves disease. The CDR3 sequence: CASSPRLARPYEQYF. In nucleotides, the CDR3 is TGTGCCAGCAGTCCACGCCTTGCGCGACCCTACGAGCAGTACTTC.